This TCR beta chain was recorded in a study of cytomegalovirus exposure and HLA in healthy donors. Study results and limitations: The analysis excluded some indistinguishable V segments, including TRBV6-2 and TRBV6-3.

On this clone itself: As yet, its antigen is unknown.

Unrecorded immune exposures were likely, despite nominal health at sampling. Germline CDR1 reads LNHDA; CDR2 reads SQIVND (reference sequence). CDR3 size: 15 residues. V lost 7 bases to trimming and J lost 6 bases, with 18 bases between them. Primers: 60 Vbeta forward and 13 Jbeta reverse. Using immunoSEQ multiplex PCR, the repertoire was profiled, and TCRdb retains in-frame clones only, with some absent. The sample consists of around 150,000 clones, approximately 72% of them appearing once. V is TRBV19 and J is TRBJ1-4, with no clear D. The clonotype was recovered from a man aged 18 to 35 in good health and CMV-seronegative. Sequenced: PBMCs. CDR3 in amino acids: CASTSYEVPYEKLFF. CDR3 DNA sequence: TGTGCCAGTACCTCTTACGAGGTCCCGTATGAAAAACTGTTTTTT. Looking up the rest from reference TRBV19 and TRBJ1-4 gives the full variable domain: DGGITQSPKYLFRKEGQNVTLSCEQNLNHDAMYWYRQDPGQGLRLIYYSQIVNDFQKGDIAEGYSVSREKKESFPLTVTSAQKNPTAFYLCASTSYEVPYEKLFFGSGTQLSVL.